The 8 T cell receptor beta chains given below trace back to one sample, sequenced in a study of response to subunit inactivated influenza vaccine. TCRdb itself ran the RT-PCR reads through MiXCR, one entry per CDR3 protein. Counted here are fewer than 750,000 distinct CDR3 sequences, about 15% occurring once; the ten biggest clones make up more than 9.5%. The sequenced sample was PBMCs from blood, obtained 12 days after vaccination. Receptors originate from a middle-aged man who received an inactivated influenza vaccine.

This clonotype was detected only a few times. The chain has TRBV2 and TRBJ2-5, with 8 bases aligning to TRBD1. CDR3 length: 15 residues. Germline loops: CDR1 SNHLY, CDR2 FYNNEI. With 6 bases clipped from V and 4 bases from J, the junction kept 10 bases outside the gene matches. The CDR3 is CASRRDRGTIETQYF. In nucleotides, the CDR3 is TGTGCCAGCAGGAGAGACAGGGGAACAATAGAGACCCAGTACTTC.

The chain has TRBV3-1 and TRBJ1-1, with a weak D call TRBD1 (5 bases). In germline, CDR1 is LGHDT, CDR2 YNNKEL (reference sequence). Deletions cut 5 bases from V and 1 base from J, with 11 bases between. The CDR3 has 14 residues. CDR3 DNA: TGTGCCAGCAGCACCCGACAGAAGAACACTGAAGCTTTCTTT. Amino acids: CASSTRQKNTEAFF.

In its sample, this clonotype was seen a few times. The chain uses TRBV6-2 or TRBV6-3 and TRBJ2-1; either TRBD1 or TRBD2 may fit D (7 bases each). V was clipped by 2 bases and J by 3 bases, with 23 bases between them. Germline V CDR1 and CDR2: MNHEY, SVGEGT. This CDR3 comprises 19 residues. CDR3 residues: CASSYNLAEGGDYYNEQFF. In DNA form, the CDR3 reads TGTGCCAGCAGTTACAACCTAGCGGAAGGGGGCGACTACTACAATGAGCAGTTCTTC.

There are a few counts of this clonotype. V usage is TRBV3-1 and J usage is TRBJ2-1, with D maybe TRBD2 (6 bases). The germline gives CDR1 LGHDT, CDR2 YNNKEL (reference sequence). This CDR3 is built from 15 residues. V was pared by 3 bases and J by 6 bases, with 15 bases between. CDR3 region: CASSQDTSRVNEQFF. The CDR3 DNA reads TGTGCCAGCAGCCAGGATACTAGCCGCGTCAATGAGCAGTTCTTC.

This clonotype turned up a few times. The V and J genes are TRBV12-3 or TRBV12-4 and TRBJ2-1, with D perhaps given as TRBD1 or TRBD2 (6 bases each). CDR3 size: 13 residues. V lost 2 bases and J lost 8, with 10 bases in between. CDR3 DNA sequence: TGTGCCAGCAGTTTATCGGGGGCCGATGAGCAGTTCTTC. Its protein product is CASSLSGADEQFF.

V gene TRBV14 combines with J gene TRBJ1-6; possibly TRBD1 for D (5 bases). Per the germline V gene, CDR1 is SGHDN and CDR2 is FVKESK. This CDR3 has 16 residues. V was cut by 0 bases and J by 7 bases, with 13 bases left in between. CDR3 in amino acids: CASSQDRAGWNSPLHF. Written as DNA, the CDR3 is TGTGCCAGCAGCCAAGATCGGGCAGGGTGGAATTCACCCCTCCACTTT. Drawing the rest from reference TRBV14 and TRBJ1-6, the complete variable domain is EAGVTQFPSHSVIEKGQTVTLRCDPISGHDNLYWYRRVMGKEIKFLLHFVKESKQDESGMPNNRFLAERTGGTYSTLKVQPAELEDSGVYFCASSQDRAGWNSPLHFGNGTRLTVT.

This chain connects TRBV12-3 or TRBV12-4 to TRBJ1-5, with TRBD1 matching over 7 bases. The CDR3 extends over 15 amino acids. Trimming removed 3 bases from V and 5 bases from J; junction bases left unmatched: 7. The CDR3 bases are TGTGCCAGCAGTTTCGCAGGGGGTGCGGATCAGCCCCAGCATTTT. Translating gives CASSFAGGADQPQHF.

The chain uses TRBV4-2 and TRBJ2-5; TRBD2 aligns across 7 bases. The junction had 21 bases not matched to a gene; V was cut back by 4 bases and J by 4 bases. CDR1 LGHNA and CDR2 YNFKEQ come from the germline V gene. This CDR3 has 19 amino acids. CDR3 amino acids: CASSLSLWGGSGVGETQYF. The CDR3 nucleotides read TGTGCCAGCAGCCTCTCCCTGTGGGGGGGATCCGGGGTTGGAGAGACCCAGTACTTC.